These 31 T cell receptor beta chains were sequenced from one sample in a study of T cells in localized non-small cell lung cancer. The data were produced by immunoSEQ multiplex PCR, yet TCRdb's version contains in-frame clones alone and is incomplete. The table records 70,000 or so clones, around 85% of them present only once. The sequencing here drew on peripheral blood, taken before any cancer treatment. These receptors all come from a female donor aged 60 or older with stage I lung adenocarcinoma.

The chain is built from TRBV28 and TRBJ2-3; D is ambiguous. Per germline, CDR1 MDHEN and CDR2 SYDVKM. The ends were cut back, 5 bases at V and 1 base at J, with 7 bases in the middle. The CDR3 totals 13 residues. The DNA for the CDR3 is TGTGCCAGCAGTACTCCAGGCACAGATACGCAGTATTTT. Translating gives CASSTPGTDTQYF.

The rearrangement uses TRBV4-2 and TRBJ1-3; D gene ambiguous. CDR3 length: 17 amino acids. The V end was cut by 3 bases, the J end by 0 bases, with 15 bases between. Germline lookup yields CDR1 LGHNA and CDR2 YNFKEQ. The chain's CDR3 is CASSQSSRVISGNTIYF. In DNA, the CDR3 is TGTGCCAGCAGCCAGTCCTCGAGGGTCATCTCTGGAAACACCATATATTTT.

The chain has TRBV4-1 and TRBJ2-7; 8 bases line up with TRBD2. This CDR3 has 15 residues. Germline V gene lookup returns CDR1 MGHRA and CDR2 YSYEKL. V trimming: 4 bases; J trimming: 4 bases; junction bases outside the gene matches: 9. The CDR3 here is CASSPLGRGDYEQYF. CDR3 nucleotides: TGCGCCAGCAGCCCTCTCGGGCGGGGGGATTACGAGCAGTACTTC.

CDR3 protein: CASSGDRNYGYTF. CDR3 nucleotides: TGTGCCAGCAGTGGGGACCGAAACTATGGCTACACCTTC. This chain links TRBV2 with TRBJ1-2; tentative D call: TRBD1 (5 bases). There are 13 residues in the CDR3. The ends were cut back, 4 bases at V and 2 bases at J, with 8 bases in the middle. Germline loops: CDR1 SNHLY, CDR2 FYNNEI.

This rearrangement joins TRBV5-4 to TRBJ2-1, with 10 bases matching TRBD2. The CDR3 is 15 amino acids. V was pared by 4 bases and J by 6 bases, with 7 bases of the junction left unmatched. Germline CDR1 is SGHNT and CDR2 is YYREEE (reference sequence). This CDR3 is CASSLSGGAGNEQFF. The CDR3 DNA follows: TGTGCCAGCAGCCTGAGCGGGGGGGCGGGCAATGAGCAGTTCTTC.

V and J are TRBV7-9 and TRBJ1-5; D is unclear. Trimming took off 4 bases at V and 11 bases at J, with 15 bases between the two ends. The CDR3 length is 13 residues. Germline CDR1 and CDR2: SEHNR and FQNEAQ (reference sequence). CDR3 residues: CASSSGQQSAQHF. As DNA, the CDR3 is TGTGCCAGCAGCTCCGGCCAGCAATCAGCCCAGCATTTT.

The V gene is TRBV6-5, the J gene TRBJ1-1; D unclear. CDR1 and CDR2 from the germline V gene are MNHEY and SVGAGI. V was cut by 10 bases and J by 4 bases, with 16 bases left in between. The CDR3 is 13 amino acids. The CDR3 is CAISRGLGTEAFF. CDR3 in DNA: TGTGCCATCTCCCGGGGTTTGGGCACTGAAGCTTTCTTT.

The chain couples TRBV28 to TRBJ2-1; maybe TRBD1 (6 bases). Per germline, CDR1 MDHEN and CDR2 SYDVKM. Trimming took 3 bases from V and 15 from J, leaving 12 bases between them. CDR3 length: 11 amino acids. CDR3 protein: CASSLLQGRFF. DNA of the CDR3: TGTGCCAGCAGTTTGTTACAGGGACGGTTCTTC.

The chain combines TRBV6-1 with TRBJ2-3; 7 nucleotides align to TRBD1. Looked up from germline, CDR1 is MNHNS and CDR2 is SASEGT. The length of the CDR3 is 15 residues. Trimming at V came to 4 bases and at J to 0 bases, leaving 4 bases not matched to a gene. In nucleotides, the CDR3 is TGTGCCAGCAGTGGCAGACAGGGTAGCACAGATACGCAGTATTTT. It encodes CASSGRQGSTDTQYF.

The chain links TRBV9 to TRBJ2-3, with D unresolved. The germline V gene encodes CDR1 SGDLS and CDR2 YYNGEE. Deletions cut 4 bases from V and 6 bases from J, with 15 bases between. The CDR3 contains 14 residues. DNA for the CDR3: TGTGCCAGCAGCCCCCGGACCACGAGGGATACGCAGTATTTT. It encodes CASSPRTTRDTQYF.

The rearrangement uses TRBV29-1 and TRBJ2-5, with 8 positions matching TRBD2. Losses at the gene ends were 2 bases for V and 2 bases for J; bases not matched to a gene: 7. CDR1 and CDR2 (germline): SQVTM, ANQGSEA. The CDR3 is made up of 15 amino acids. CDR3 DNA sequence: TGCAGCGTTGAAATTGCGGGGGGAAATCAAGAGACCCAGTACTTC. This sequence encodes CSVEIAGGNQETQYF. Looking up the rest from reference TRBV29-1 and TRBJ2-5 gives the full variable domain: SAVISQKPSRDICQRGTSLTIQCQVDSQVTMMFWYRQQPGQSLTLIATANQGSEATYESGFVIDKFPISRPNLTFSTLTVSNMSPEDSSIYLCSVEIAGGNQETQYFGPGTRLLVL.

The chain recombines TRBV7-8 with TRBJ1-2; 9 bases match TRBD1. The CDR3 has 16 residues. CDR1 SGHVS and CDR2 FQNEAQ come from the germline V gene. V gave up 0 bases and J gave up 3 bases; unmatched junction bases: 5. The CDR3 nucleotides read TGTGCCAGCAGCTTAGCGGGACAGGGCCTCTACTATGGCTACACCTTC. Protein sequence: CASSLAGQGLYYGYTF.

The V gene is TRBV19, the J gene TRBJ1-2; D call uncertain. Germline assignment: CDR1 LNHDA and CDR2 SQIVND (reference sequence). This CDR3 has 13 amino acids. Trimming cost V 0 bases and J 4 bases, with 6 bases left between them. The CDR3 DNA follows: TGTGCCAGTAGTATAGATCTTGGCTATGGCTACACCTTC. Protein sequence: CASSIDLGYGYTF.

The rearrangement joins TRBV11-2 to TRBJ2-5; a possible D gene is TRBD1 (5 bases). The V end was cut by 5 bases, the J end by 5 bases, with 15 bases between. This CDR3 is built from 14 residues. Germline CDR1 and CDR2: SGHAT and FQNNGV. As DNA, the CDR3 is TGTGCCAGCAGCCTCCTAGGGGTAGTGGAGACCCAGTACTTC. It is translated as CASSLLGVVETQYF.

The chain combines TRBV5-8 with TRBJ2-3, with 9 bases matching TRBD2. CDR3 length: 14 amino acids. The V gene end was trimmed by 7 bases and the J gene end by 4 bases; junction bases not matched to a gene: 7. Germline V CDR1 and CDR2: SGHTS, YDEGEE. Here the CDR3 reads CASPRIAGADTQYF. As DNA, the CDR3 is TGTGCCAGCCCCCGGATAGCGGGAGCAGATACGCAGTATTTT.

This rearrangement joins TRBV7-2 to TRBJ1-1; the D gene is possibly TRBD1 (5 bases). Trimming removed 5 bases at V and 0 bases at J, with 13 bases between. This CDR3 is 15 amino acids long. The germline CDR1 and CDR2 sequences are SGHTA and FQGNSA. CDR3 DNA: TGTGCCAGCAGCCCCTCCCGGGACTTGAACACTGAAGCTTTCTTT. Translating it yields CASSPSRDLNTEAFF. Drawing the rest from reference TRBV7-2 and TRBJ1-1, the complete variable domain is GAGVSQSPSNKVTEKGKDVELRCDPISGHTALYWYRQSLGQGLEFLIYFQGNSAPDKSGLPSDRFSAERTGGSVSTLTIQRTQQEDSAVYLCASSPSRDLNTEAFFGQGTRLTVV.

The V call is TRBV16, the J call TRBJ2-7, with 8 bases lining up with TRBD1. The J segment lost 2 bases and the V segment lost 4 bases, leaving 10 bases of the junction unmatched. The CDR3 consists of 16 residues. Germline V gene sequence: CDR1 KGHSY, CDR2 FQNENV. CDR3 sequence reads: CASSPLMDRDPYEQYF. CDR3 nucleotide sequence: TGTGCCAGCAGCCCCCTAATGGACAGGGATCCCTACGAGCAGTACTTC.

The rearrangement uses TRBV2 and TRBJ1-4; a weak D match, TRBD1 (6 bases). This CDR3 has 13 amino acids. The V and J ends lost 7 bases and 10 bases respectively, with 16 bases between them. Germline values: CDR1 SNHLY, CDR2 FYNNEI. CDR3 in DNA: TGTGCCAGCAACGGGGACACAGGAGGAAAACTGTTTTTT. It translates to CASNGDTGGKLFF.

The gene calls are TRBV6-6 and TRBJ1-4, with D unresolved. The ends were cut back, 8 bases at V and 4 bases at J, with 17 bases in the middle. Germline V lookup: CDR1 MNHNY, CDR2 SVGAGI (reference sequence). This CDR3 is built from 15 residues. CDR3 protein: CASLDVSGINEKLFF. The CDR3 DNA follows: TGTGCCAGCCTCGACGTGTCGGGGATTAATGAAAAACTGTTTTTT.

The chain links TRBV28 to TRBJ1-1, with D perhaps matching TRBD1 (5 bases). Trimming pared 8 bases from V and 1 base from J, leaving 20 bases between. The germline gives CDR1 MDHEN, CDR2 SYDVKM. This CDR3 contains 16 residues. The chain's CDR3 is CASAAPDRDGNTEAFF. The CDR3 DNA sequence: TGTGCCAGCGCGGCCCCTGACCGGGACGGGAACACTGAAGCTTTCTTT.

This chain links TRBV27 with TRBJ1-5; D remains ambiguous. Trimming shortened V by 7 bases and J by 2 bases, and 12 bases separated the two germline ends. This CDR3 is 14 amino acids long. Germline values: CDR1 MNHEY, CDR2 SMNVEV (reference sequence). CDR3 DNA sequence: TGTGCCAGCACCCTGATACCAGGCAATCAGCCCCAGCATTTT. Protein product: CASTLIPGNQPQHF.

The rearrangement links TRBV5-4 to TRBJ2-5; maybe TRBD1 (6 bases). The germline V gene encodes CDR1 SGHNT and CDR2 YYREEE (reference sequence). Trimming took 3 bases from V and 3 from J, leaving 12 bases between them. This CDR3 is built from 14 residues. The CDR3 protein is CASSSSGAKETQYF. CDR3 in DNA: TGTGCCAGCAGCTCTTCAGGGGCAAAAGAGACCCAGTACTTC.

The chain couples TRBV5-1 to TRBJ1-2; 7 bases fit TRBD1. This CDR3 is 14 amino acids long. J was trimmed by 4 bases and V by 3 bases; bases with no gene match: 6. The germline gives CDR1 SGHRS, CDR2 YFSETQ. The CDR3 DNA reads TGCGCCAGCAGCTCGGAACAGGGGAGCTATGGCTACACCTTC. Protein product: CASSSEQGSYGYTF.

The genes are TRBV7-2 and TRBJ2-7; D ambiguous. Germline CDR1 and CDR2: SGHTA and FQGNSA. The CDR3 sequence is 15 residues long. Trimming pared 6 bases from V and 6 bases from J, leaving 21 bases between. CDR3 loop: CASSPPNTRASEQYF. The DNA for the CDR3 is TGTGCCAGCAGTCCTCCCAACACACGTGCCTCCGAGCAGTACTTC. Full variable domain (outside the CDR3, taken from reference TRBV7-2 and TRBJ2-7): GAGVSQSPSNKVTEKGKDVELRCDPISGHTALYWYRQSLGQGLEFLIYFQGNSAPDKSGLPSDRFSAERTGGSVSTLTIQRTQQEDSAVYLCASSPPNTRASEQYFGPGTRLTVT.

The chain links TRBV7-3 to TRBJ2-7; weak D call: TRBD2 (5 bases). The CDR3 runs 12 residues. The germline V gene has CDR1 SGHTA and CDR2 FQGTGA. Deletions cut 5 bases from V and 6 bases from J, with 11 bases between. DNA for the CDR3: TGTGCCAGCAGCATCCGGGATGTCGAGCAGTACTTC. This codes for CASSIRDVEQYF. The full variable domain, rest sourced from reference TRBV7-3 and TRBJ2-7, is GAGVSQTPSNKVTEKGKYVELRCDPISGHTALYWYRQSLGQGPEFLIYFQGTGAADDSGLPNDRFFAVRPEGSVSTLKIQRTERGDSAVYLCASSIRDVEQYFGPGTRLTVT.

The rearrangement links TRBV21-1 to TRBJ2-7; the table calls TRBD2, which could not be checked here. TRBV21-1 counts as a pseudogene. This CDR3 is 18 amino acids long. The CDR3 sequence is CASSESTHLGRDRYEQYF. CDR3 coding DNA: TGTGCCAGCAGCGAAAGCACCCACCTGGGGCGGGATCGGTACGAGCAGTACTTC.

This clone was seen once. The chain recombines TRBV7-5 with TRBJ1-1; the table assigns TRBD1, which was not confirmed against the DNA. TRBV7-5 is a listed pseudogene. The CDR3 covers 14 residues. The DNA for the CDR3 is TGTGTCAGAAGCTTAAATGGTAGTGGGCTTGAAGCTTTCTTT. This codes for CVRSLNGSGLEAFF.

The CDR3 protein is CASRFPARNVRVSGANVLTF. CDR3 DNA: TGTGCAAGTCGCTTCCCCGCTAGAAATGTTAGGGTTTCTGGGGCCAACGTCCTGACTTTC. The gene calls are TRBV12-2 and TRBJ2-6. TRBV12-2 is recorded as a pseudogene. This CDR3 is built from 20 residues.

The V gene is TRBV4-1, the J gene TRBJ2-3; 11 nucleotides line up with TRBD2. Germline-derived CDR1 and CDR2 are MGHRA and YSYEKL. V was clipped by 3 bases and J by 4 bases; unmatched bases: 3. CDR3 length: 15 amino acids. Here the CDR3 DNA reads TGCGCCAGCAGCCAGACTAGCGGGGACTCAGATACGCAGTATTTT. It codes for CASSQTSGDSDTQYF.

The chain couples TRBV11-3 to TRBJ2-7; the D gene is possibly TRBD2 (5 bases). Trimming took 5 bases from V and 4 from J, leaving 24 bases between them. Germline V gives CDR1 SGHNT, CDR2 YENEEA. The CDR3 sequence is 17 residues long. CDR3 amino acids: CASSARFFPGPGYEQYF. The DNA for the CDR3 is TGTGCCAGCAGCGCCCGATTCTTCCCCGGGCCGGGGTACGAGCAGTACTTC.

This clone has just one count. The rearrangement links TRBV28 to TRBJ2-1; D is uncertain. Per germline, CDR1 MDHEN and CDR2 SYDVKM. V lost 6 bases, J lost 2 bases, and 14 bases lay in between. The CDR3 totals 15 residues. For the CDR3, the DNA is TGTGCCAGCAGCCGCCCCATCGGAGCCTACAATGAGCAGTTCTTC. This codes for CASSRPIGAYNEQFF.